A single sample is the source of the 22 T cell receptor beta chains below, sequenced in a study of beta chain features in type 1 diabetes. The entirety of the isolated RNA underwent reverse transcription, so expressed TCRB transcripts were sequenced. Produced via immunoSEQ multiplex PCR; TCRdb's table is partial and in-frame only. The data contain 450,000 to 550,000 clones, 30% of them seen just once; the ten biggest clones take up around 0.065%. Sample: naive CD4+ T cells from blood. These TCRs come from a man aged 18 to 30 in good health.

DNA of the CDR3: TGTGCCTGGAGCAGGGGGAGGACAGATACGCAGTATTTT. This codes for CAWSRGRTDTQYF. The chain has TRBV30 and TRBJ2-3; D possibly corresponds to TRBD1 (7 bases). Germline lookup yields CDR1 GTSNPN and CDR2 SVGIG (reference sequence). Trimming removed 3 bases from V and 3 bases from J, with 10 bases in between. The CDR3 has 13 amino acids.

The V call is TRBV7-9, the J call TRBJ2-2; no reliable D call. The CDR3 covers 15 residues. V shed 3 bases and J shed 4 bases, with 12 bases lying between them. Germline V gene sequence: CDR1 SEHNR, CDR2 FQNEAQ (reference sequence). CDR3 in DNA: TGTGCCAGCAGCTTTACGTTCGGGTCCACCGGGGAGCTGTTTTTT. It is translated as CASSFTFGSTGELFF.

The V call is TRBV7-9, the J call TRBJ1-5; D unresolved. V gave up 5 bases and J gave up 2 bases, with 4 bases separating them. CDR3 length: 12 residues. Germline-derived CDR1 and CDR2 are SEHNR and FQNEAQ (reference sequence). In DNA, the CDR3 is TGTGCCAGCAGCATCGGCAATCAGCCCCAGCATTTT. Translated, it gives CASSIGNQPQHF. Complete variable domain (other parts from reference TRBV7-9 and TRBJ1-5): DTGVSQNPRHKITKRGQNVTFRCDPISEHNRLYWYRQTLGQGPEFLTYFQNEAQLEKSRLLSDRFSAERPKGSFSTLEIQRTEQGDSAMYLCASSIGNQPQHFGDGTRLSIL.

The chain couples TRBV27 to TRBJ2-1; the D gene is possibly TRBD2 (6 bases). Germline values: CDR1 MNHEY, CDR2 SMNVEV (reference sequence). This CDR3 is 12 amino acids long. The V end was cut by 3 bases, the J end by 14 bases, with 14 bases between. The CDR3 sequence is CASSLYGLREFF. The DNA for the CDR3 is TGTGCCAGCAGTTTGTATGGACTACGCGAGTTCTTC.

The genes are TRBV9 and TRBJ1-1; 7 nucleotides match TRBD1. The CDR3 runs to 14 residues. Germline-derived CDR1 and CDR2 are SGDLS and YYNGEE. The V segment lost 1 base and the J segment 3 bases; nucleotides outside the gene matches: 3. The CDR3 sequence: CASSVFTGDTEAFF. CDR3 in DNA: TGTGCCAGCAGCGTATTCACAGGGGACACTGAAGCTTTCTTT.

In the case of this clone: Other DNA sequences within the sample encode an identical CDR3. The rearrangement uses TRBV20-1 and TRBJ1-1; D unresolved. Germline V gene data show CDR1 as DFQATT and CDR2 as SNEGSKA (reference sequence). This CDR3 spans 11 amino acids. Trimming removed 1 base from V and 4 bases from J, with 4 bases in between. CDR3 residues: CSARGGTEAFF. The CDR3 DNA reads as TGCAGTGCTAGAGGGGGCACTGAAGCTTTCTTT.

The V call is TRBV7-2, the J call TRBJ1-2, with D tentatively TRBD1 (6 bases). Trimming took 5 bases from V and 2 from J, leaving 18 bases between them. This CDR3 spans 16 amino acids. From germline, CDR1 is SGHTA and CDR2 FQGNSA. CDR3 nucleotides: TGTGCCAGCAGCCCGCGGGGCAGGGGAGGAAACTATGGCTACACCTTC. It codes for CASSPRGRGGNYGYTF.

Only a few counts were recorded for this clone. The chain combines TRBV4-1 with TRBJ1-4, with no clear D. The germline V gene has CDR1 MGHRA and CDR2 YSYEKL. Trimming pared 5 bases from V and 8 bases from J, leaving 15 bases between. CDR3 size: 14 residues. The CDR3 reads CASSIVSVSEKLFF. As DNA, the CDR3 is TGCGCCAGCAGCATAGTCTCTGTGTCGGAAAAACTGTTTTTT.

V and J are TRBV5-1 and TRBJ2-3; 12 positions agree with TRBD2. Germline loops: CDR1 SGHRS, CDR2 YFSETQ. V lost 4 bases, J lost 1 base, and 4 bases stayed unmatched. This CDR3 spans 16 amino acids. CDR3 sequence reads: CASSPGLAGRTDTQYF. As DNA, the CDR3 is TGCGCCAGCAGCCCTGGACTAGCGGGGCGCACAGATACGCAGTATTTT.

Concerning this clone: The same CDR3 can be traced to other DNA sequences in this sample. This chain connects TRBV14 to TRBJ1-2; tentatively, D is TRBD1 (5 bases). Trimming cost V 1 base and J 2 bases, with 5 bases left between them. Germline assignment: CDR1 SGHDN and CDR2 FVKESK. The CDR3 covers 13 residues. The CDR3 nucleotides are TGTGCCAGCAGCCAAGGGGGGAACTATGGCTACACCTTC. Amino acids: CASSQGGNYGYTF.

The chain carries TRBV5-6 and TRBJ1-4; no firm D call. The germline V and J ends were trimmed by 4 bases and 0 bases, with 10 bases remaining between them. Germline values: CDR1 SGHDT, CDR2 YYEEEE. This CDR3 spans 15 amino acids. The CDR3 sequence is CASSDITSTNEKLFF. The CDR3 nucleotides read TGTGCCAGCAGCGATATCACATCAACTAATGAAAAACTGTTTTTT.

This chain joins TRBV2 and TRBJ2-7; D remains unclear. The CDR3 has 14 residues. V shed 7 bases and J shed 0 bases, with 13 bases lying between them. Germline-derived CDR1 and CDR2 are SNHLY and FYNNEI. DNA of the CDR3: TGTGCCAGCATCCTCGGTCTTAGCTCCTACGAGCAGTACTTC. Translation: CASILGLSSYEQYF.

This rearrangement joins TRBV28 to TRBJ1-4, with D perhaps matching TRBD1 (6 bases). Germline CDR1 and CDR2: MDHEN and SYDVKM. Trimming removed 7 bases at V and 8 bases at J, with 17 bases between. The CDR3 sequence is 14 residues long. The CDR3 sequence is CASTLSGAGEKLFF. CDR3 DNA: TGTGCCAGCACCTTGTCAGGGGCTGGGGAAAAACTGTTTTTT.

V is TRBV29-1 and J is TRBJ2-7; possible D gene TRBD2, 6 bases. Trimming removed 3 bases from V and 1 base from J, with 10 bases in between. CDR3 size: 13 residues. Germline assignment: CDR1 SQVTM and CDR2 ANQGSEA. In DNA, the CDR3 is TGCAGCGTTGAGGCGGGACCTTCCTACGAGCAGTACTTC. This gives the protein CSVEAGPSYEQYF.

This clone turned up a few times. The gene calls are TRBV30 and TRBJ2-5; weak D call: TRBD2 (6 bases). This CDR3 spans 14 amino acids. Germline loops: CDR1 GTSNPN, CDR2 SVGIG (reference sequence). The germline V and J ends were trimmed by 5 bases and 8 bases, with 21 bases remaining between them. This CDR3 reads CAWGSLGRAGTQYF. DNA for the CDR3: TGTGCCTGGGGTTCATTGGGGCGTGCGGGAACCCAGTACTTC.

CDR3 residues: CASSWRTGRTEAFF. The CDR3, as DNA: TGTGCCAGCAGCTGGAGGACAGGGAGGACTGAAGCTTTCTTT. The J gene is TRBJ1-1, the V gene TRBV5-6, with 8 bases identical to TRBD1. V gave up 3 bases and J gave up 5 bases; unmatched junction bases: 6. CDR1 and CDR2 (germline): SGHDT, YYEEEE. This CDR3 comprises 14 residues.

J is TRBJ2-7 and V is TRBV29-1, with D perhaps matching TRBD1 or TRBD2 (5 bases each). The CDR3 loop spans 13 amino acids. Germline CDR1 and CDR2: SQVTM and ANQGSEA. V dropped 6 bases and J dropped 6 bases, with 18 bases sitting between them. The CDR3: CSVNSGTLGEQYF. The CDR3 DNA follows: TGCAGCGTAAATTCCGGGACCCTAGGCGAGCAGTACTTC.

This chain uses TRBV7-9 with TRBJ2-3; the D gene is possibly TRBD1 (5 bases). CDR3 length: 13 amino acids. The V end was cut by 7 bases, the J end by 5 bases, with 13 bases between. The V gene's germline CDR1 is SEHNR and CDR2 FQNEAQ (reference sequence). CDR3 nucleotide sequence: TGTGCCAGCACATGGGGCGCTGGAGATACGCAGTATTTT. The encoded protein is CASTWGAGDTQYF.

This clone was seen only a few times. The chain links TRBV29-1 to TRBJ2-4; tentatively, D is TRBD1 (5 bases). CDR3 length equals 14 residues. The germline V gene has CDR1 SQVTM and CDR2 ANQGSEA. V lost 6 bases and J lost 3, with 15 bases in between. CDR3 sequence reads: CSVSRALGKNIQYF. The CDR3 DNA reads TGCAGCGTCTCCAGGGCCTTGGGCAAAAACATTCAGTACTTC.

The chain has TRBV5-1 and TRBJ2-1; 12 bases match TRBD2. The length of the CDR3 is 17 residues. Germline CDR1 is SGHRS and CDR2 is YFSETQ. V lost 4 bases and J lost 7; bases outside the gene matches: 12. CDR3 in DNA: TGCGCCAGCAGCCCTACCCCCGGAGGACTAGCGGGGAATGAGCAGTTCTTC. It encodes CASSPTPGGLAGNEQFF. Full variable domain (rest looked up from reference TRBV5-1 and TRBJ2-1): KAGVTQTPRYLIKTRGQQVTLSCSPISGHRSVSWYQQTPGQGLQFLFEYFSETQRNKGNFPGRFSGRQFSNSRSEMNVSTLELGDSALYLCASSPTPGGLAGNEQFFGPGTRLTVL.

This clone appeared once. The rearrangement uses TRBV7-2 and TRBJ2-4, with unresolved D. V was trimmed by 5 bases and J by 1 base, leaving 6 bases between them. CDR1 and CDR2 from the germline V gene are SGHTA and FQGNSA. This CDR3 contains 13 residues. The DNA of the CDR3 is TGTGCCAGCAGCCCCCCCGCCAAAAACATTCAGTACTTC. The encoded protein is CASSPPAKNIQYF. Looking up the rest from reference TRBV7-2 and TRBJ2-4 gives the full variable domain: GAGVSQSPSNKVTEKGKDVELRCDPISGHTALYWYRQSLGQGLEFLIYFQGNSAPDKSGLPSDRFSAERTGGSVSTLTIQRTQQEDSAVYLCASSPPAKNIQYFGAGTRLSVL.

This clone was found a few times. This chain connects TRBV7-2 to TRBJ1-2; D is unclear. CDR3 length: 13 amino acids. Trimming removed 5 bases at V and 5 bases at J, with 12 bases between. Germline V lookup: CDR1 SGHTA, CDR2 FQGNSA. The CDR3 protein is CASSPTADYGYTF. The CDR3 nucleotides read TGTGCCAGCAGCCCCACAGCGGATTATGGCTACACCTTC.